These T cell receptor beta chains were read from a single sample in a study of T cells in Graves' hyperthyroidism and ophthalmopathy. TCRdb processed the multiplex PCR reads anew with MiXCR; each CDR3 protein has one entry. The repertoire includes around 420,000 distinct CDR3 sequences, 15% to 18% of them detected once, and 13% to 15% sits in the top ten. Sequencing was carried out using blood. Every receptor here comes from a woman aged 18-35 years with Graves' hyperthyroidism. Both conserved end residues are part of each CDR3. The order of the fields is D gene, J gene, clone size, V gene, CDR3 DNA, CDR3 protein. D genes are given only for firm matches. Not every row has a clone size; where given, it reads once, few, many or a size class.

>TRBD1|TRBJ1-1|many|TRBV5-1
TGCGCCAGCAGCTCACCGCTTCCCGGACAGGGAGCTTTCTTT
CASSSPLPGQGAFF
>TRBD2|TRBJ2-1|-|TRBV12-3/TRBV12-4
TGTGCCAGCAGTGAAAGCGGGGGGGCGGTATCCTACAATGAGCAGTTCTTC
CASSESGGAVSYNEQFF
>TRBD2|TRBJ2-1|-|TRBV5-1
TGCGCCAGCAGTTCCGAAGCGACTAGCGGGACCAATGAGCAGTTCTTC
CASSSEATSGTNEQFF
>-|TRBJ1-2|many|TRBV10-3
TGTGCCATCAGTGAGAAGTTTAGGGCGGGTGGCTACACCTTC
CAISEKFRAGGYTF
>-|TRBJ2-6|-|TRBV6-1
TGTGCCAGCAGTGTGACAGTTTCTGGGGCCAACGTCCTGACTTTC
CASSVTVSGANVLTF
>-|TRBJ2-5|once|TRBV20-1
TGCAGTGCATTGCCCTTTAGCGGAAGCCAAGAGACCCAGTACTTC
CSALPFSGSQETQYF
>-|TRBJ2-3|many|TRBV20-1
TGCAGTGCTCCGGACTACACAGATACGCAGTATTTT
CSAPDYTDTQYF
>-|TRBJ1-4|many|TRBV20-1
TGCAGTGCTTCCGGGGGGCTGACTAATGAAAAACTGTTTTTT
CSASGGLTNEKLFF
>TRBD1|TRBJ2-3|-|TRBV7-7
TGTGCTAGCAGCTTAGGACAGGCAGATACGCAGTATTTT
CASSLGQADTQYF
>-|TRBJ1-1|many|TRBV3-1
TGTGCCAGCAGCCCCGTACTGGGTGGTGAAGCTTTCTTT
CASSPVLGGEAFF
>-|TRBJ2-7|many|TRBV12-3/TRBV12-4
TGTGCCAGCAGTTTAGCGGGTAGGGCAGGTCCCGAGCAGTACTTC
CASSLAGRAGPEQYF
>TRBD1|TRBJ1-2|-|TRBV29-1
TGCAGCGCCGGAGGACAGGACTATGGCTACACCTTC
CSAGGQDYGYTF
>-|TRBJ1-1|few|TRBV27
TGTGCCAGCAGTGCAGACCCACCCGGGAGGGATGAAGCTTTCTTT
CASSADPPGRDEAFF
>-|TRBJ1-5|many|TRBV27
TGTGCCAGCGGCCCGAACCTGATCAATCAGCCCCAGCATTTT
CASGPNLINQPQHF
>-|TRBJ2-1|few|TRBV4-3
TGCGCCAGCAGCCAAGACTTTCCAGGGTTCAATGAGCAGTTCTTC
CASSQDFPGFNEQFF
>-|TRBJ2-3|-|TRBV12-3/TRBV12-4
TGTGCCAGCAGTTTAGCCCGGGGGACTTTTAGCACAGATACGCAGTATTTT
CASSLARGTFSTDTQYF
>TRBD1|TRBJ2-1|-|TRBV27
TGTGCCAGCAGGAACAGGGGTGGCTTCGGTGAGCAGTTCTTC
CASRNRGGFGEQFF
>TRBD2|TRBJ2-3|few|TRBV24-1
TGTGCCACCAGTGACACAGCGCTAGCGGGCGGTAGGGATACGCAGTATTTT
CATSDTALAGGRDTQYF
>TRBD2|TRBJ2-2|many|TRBV19
TGTGCCAGTAGGGCTAGCGGGAGGCGGGCGAGTTTGACCGGGGAGCTGTTTTTT
CASRASGRRASLTGELFF
>-|TRBJ1-2|-|TRBV27
TGTGCCAGCAAGAAAGGTGGGGAGGCCTATGGCTACACCTTC
CASKKGGEAYGYTF
>TRBD2|TRBJ2-7|many|TRBV6-1
TGTGCCAGTGGACTAGCGGGATGGTACGAGCAGTACTTC
CASGLAGWYEQYF
>-|TRBJ1-2|-|TRBV9
TGTGCCAGCAGCAGCCGGGACGGACTCTATGGCTACACCTTC
CASSSRDGLYGYTF
>TRBD2|TRBJ2-1|few|TRBV5-1
TGCGCCAGCAGCACCGCTAGCGGGAGCTACAATGAGCAGTTCTTC
CASSTASGSYNEQFF
>-|TRBJ1-1|-|TRBV19
TGTGCCAGTAGTATAGGGGGGGCGCGGGTCGGAAACTCTGAAGCTTTCTTT
CASSIGGARVGNSEAFF
>-|TRBJ1-1|few|TRBV14
TGTGCCAGCAGCCAAGAAGTCAAGGGGGCTGAAGCTTTCTTT
CASSQEVKGAEAFF
>-|TRBJ2-2|-|TRBV5-4
TGTGCCAGCAGGCTACGGGAATCCGGGGAGCTGTTTTTT
CASRLRESGELFF
>TRBD1|TRBJ2-7|few|TRBV4-1
TGCGCCAGCAGCAAAACGGGCCAGGGGGCGTACGAGCAGTACTTC
CASSKTGQGAYEQYF
>TRBD1|TRBJ2-7|-|TRBV12-3/TRBV12-4
TGTGCCAGCAGAAGCCCGGGACAGGACTACGAGCAGTACTTC
CASRSPGQDYEQYF
>TRBD1|TRBJ1-6|few|TRBV20-1
TGCAGTGCTAGCGCAGGACAGGGGGCGAGTCGATCACCCCTCCACTTT
CSASAGQGASRSPLHF
>-|TRBJ1-4|many|TRBV12-5
TGTGCTAGTGGTTTGAAAGCAACTAATGAAAAACTGTTTTTT
CASGLKATNEKLFF
>-|TRBJ1-1|-|TRBV5-1
TGCGCCAGCAGCATGGACGGTTACACTGAAGCTTTCTTT
CASSMDGYTEAFF
>TRBD2|TRBJ2-3|many|TRBV28
TGTGCCAGCAGCTCTCCGGGGGGGGGCAGCACAGATACGCAGTATTTT
CASSSPGGGSTDTQYF
>-|TRBJ1-4|few|TRBV10-2
TGCGCCAGCGAAGGGTCGGGAAAACTGTTTTTT
CASEGSGKLFF
>TRBD1|TRBJ1-5|-|TRBV19
TGTGCCAGTAGTCCAATAGACAGGGGCCAGCCCCAGCATTTT
CASSPIDRGQPQHF
>-|TRBJ2-7|many|TRBV7-2
TGTGCCAGCAGCTTATCGGCTAGCACCGCTTACGAGCAGTACTTC
CASSLSASTAYEQYF
>-|TRBJ2-7|-|TRBV7-9
TGTGCCAGCAGCTCTACTGGGGACCACGAGCAGTACTTC
CASSSTGDHEQYF
>-|TRBJ2-5|many|TRBV2
TGTGCCAGCAGTCCGGAGAGTGGAGAGACCCAGTACTTC
CASSPESGETQYF
>-|TRBJ2-1|few|TRBV20-1
TGCAGTGTGTTGAAGAGGACCTACAATGAGCAGTTCTTC
CSVLKRTYNEQFF
>-|TRBJ2-5|many|TRBV18
TGTGCCAGCTCACTGACAGCGGTCGAGACCCAGTACTTC
CASSLTAVETQYF
>-|TRBJ1-5|many|TRBV24-1
TGTGCCACCAGTCAGTCGGAAGGACTCTATAGCAATCAGCCCCAGCATTTT
CATSQSEGLYSNQPQHF
>-|TRBJ2-3|-|TRBV6-1
TGTGCCACGCGTGGGGTGTCAGATACGCAGTATTTT
CATRGVSDTQYF
>-|TRBJ1-5|many|TRBV10-3
TGTGCCATCAGTGAAGGGAACTCCGGCGTAAGCAATCAGCCCCAGCATTTT
CAISEGNSGVSNQPQHF
>-|TRBJ2-7|-|TRBV20-1
TGCAGTGCTAGTTCTGAGGGAAGGGGGGGGGACTCCTACGAGCAGTACTTC
CSASSEGRGGDSYEQYF
>-|TRBJ1-2|-|TRBV2
TGTGCCAGGGCGGACGGAGTTAACTATGGCTACACCTTC
CARADGVNYGYTF
>-|TRBJ2-7|many|TRBV18
TGTGCCAGCTTTTCCCACGAGCAGTACTTC
CASFSHEQYF
>-|TRBJ1-2|-|TRBV19
TGTGCCAGCGGCAGAGACTATGGCTACACCTTC
CASGRDYGYTF
>-|TRBJ1-1|-|TRBV18
TGTGCCAGCTCACCATCCCATCCCAGCCTCATGAACACTGAAGCTTTCTTT
CASSPSHPSLMNTEAFF
>TRBD1|TRBJ2-7|-|TRBV7-9
TGTGCCAGCAGTCATTGGACAGGGTACTACGAGCAGTACTTC
CASSHWTGYYEQYF
>TRBD1|TRBJ2-1|few|TRBV20-1
TGCAGTGCTAGAGAGGCGGACAGGGGGAGGTCCTACAATGAGCAGTTCTTC
CSAREADRGRSYNEQFF
>TRBD1|TRBJ2-1|-|TRBV20-1
TGCAGTGCTAGCTCACTTCAGTGGGACAGGGTAAATTTCGAGCAGTTCTTC
CSASSLQWDRVNFEQFF
>-|TRBJ2-1|few|TRBV9
TGTGCCAGCAGCGTAGACAGGGTTAGCCAACCTTACAATGAGCAGTTCTTC
CASSVDRVSQPYNEQFF
>-|TRBJ1-2|many|TRBV6-5
TGTGCCAGCAGTTACTCGAAGTCAAGGGGCTACACCTTC
CASSYSKSRGYTF
>-|TRBJ1-1|few|TRBV6-1
TGTGCCAGCAGTGAAGCGCTCTCGGGCGGGGCTTTCTTT
CASSEALSGGAFF
>-|TRBJ1-2|many|TRBV28
TGTGCCAGCAGTTTATTAGGGGGGGCGCCGAACTATGGCTACACCTTC
CASSLLGGAPNYGYTF
>TRBD2|TRBJ2-1|many|TRBV6-1
TGTGCCAGCAGGCCCCTTAGCGGGAGGGATAATGAGCAGTTCTTC
CASRPLSGRDNEQFF
>-|TRBJ1-1|-|TRBV5-8
TGTGCCAGCAGCTTAGACACAGGGTTCTTCACTGAAGCTTTCTTT
CASSLDTGFFTEAFF
>TRBD2|TRBJ2-5|many|TRBV20-1
TGCAGTGCCGGGACTAGCGGGAGGTTTGGGACCCAGTACTTC
CSAGTSGRFGTQYF
>TRBD2|TRBJ2-7|many|TRBV20-1
TGCAGTGCTAGAGATCTAAGCGGGAGACTTGGGGAGCAGTACTTC
CSARDLSGRLGEQYF
>-|TRBJ1-1|many|TRBV5-1
TGCGCCAGCAGCCGTGGGGGCGGGGCCGAAGCTTTCTTT
CASSRGGGAEAFF